The source of this TCR beta chain is a study of vaccination and CD4 T cells after COVID-19. The treatment was: approximately nine-day PBMC culture with coronavirus spike peptide pools or control peptides (ViraFEST assay). CDR3 size: 15 residues. Germline CDR1 and CDR2: MNHNS and SASEGT. V was pared by 6 bases and J by 1 base, with 15 bases between. The assay that was used to sequence DNA from cultured CD4+ T cells was the Oncomine TCR Beta short-read assay. TCRdb reprocessed the PCR reads via MiXCR and lists one record per CDR3 protein. The sample lists 10,000 or so distinct CDR3 sequences; 50% were seen once. Comments on this clonotype: Its matching antigen is unknown.

The sequencing input was CD4+ T cells from blood, cultured in vitro. The source of this sequence is a human donor who had recovered from COVID-19. V is TRBV6-1 and J is TRBJ1-1, with a possible D match to TRBD1 (5 bases). The CDR3 bases are TGTGCCAGCAGAACCCGCCCGAGGGGGAACACTGAAGCTTTCTTT. Protein: CASRTRPRGNTEAFF.